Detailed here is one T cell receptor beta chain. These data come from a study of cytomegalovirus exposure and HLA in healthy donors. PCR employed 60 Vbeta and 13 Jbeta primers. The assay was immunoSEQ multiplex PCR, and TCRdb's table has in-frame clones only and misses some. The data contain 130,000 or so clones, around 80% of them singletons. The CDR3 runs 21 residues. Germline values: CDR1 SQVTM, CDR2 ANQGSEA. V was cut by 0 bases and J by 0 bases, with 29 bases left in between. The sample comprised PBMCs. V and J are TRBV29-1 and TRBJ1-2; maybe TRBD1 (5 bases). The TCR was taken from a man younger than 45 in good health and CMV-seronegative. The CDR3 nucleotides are TGCAGCGTTGAAGATCGAATTCCTCCCATTGGAGGGGACGTCGCTAACTATGGCTACACCTTC. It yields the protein CSVEDRIPPIGGDVANYGYTF.